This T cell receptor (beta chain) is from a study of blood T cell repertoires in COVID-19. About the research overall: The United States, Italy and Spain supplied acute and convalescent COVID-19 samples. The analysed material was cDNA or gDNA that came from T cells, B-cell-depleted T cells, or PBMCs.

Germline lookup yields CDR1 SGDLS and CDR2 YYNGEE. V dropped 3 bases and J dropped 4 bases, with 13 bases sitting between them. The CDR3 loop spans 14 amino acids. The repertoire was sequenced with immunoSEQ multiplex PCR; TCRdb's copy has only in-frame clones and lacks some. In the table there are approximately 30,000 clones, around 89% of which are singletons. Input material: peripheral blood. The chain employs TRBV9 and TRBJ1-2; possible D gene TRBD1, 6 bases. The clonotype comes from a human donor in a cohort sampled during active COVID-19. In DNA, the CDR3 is TGTGCCAGCAGCGACGGACAGCTGCTCTATGGCTACACCTTC. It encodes CASSDGQLLYGYTF.